Below are 22 T cell receptor beta chains sequenced from a single sample in a study of OX40 agonist ivuxolimab in advanced cancers. Here immunoSEQ multiplex PCR was the method, and the copy in TCRdb shows in-frame clones only, minus some. The table includes about 100,000 clones, less than 85% detected once. The sequencing here drew on CD4+ or CD8+ T cells sorted from blood, taken in a trial of the OX40 agonist ivuxolimab. The receptors come from an adult with an advanced solid tumor such as melanoma, head and neck, liver or kidney cancer.

This chain uses TRBV19 with TRBJ1-3, with D unclear. V lost 0 bases, J lost 4 bases, and 4 bases lay in between. The CDR3 extends over 13 amino acids. The germline CDR1 and CDR2 sequences are LNHDA and SQIVND (reference sequence). CDR3 nucleotide sequence: TGTGCCAGTAGTATAGATCCAGGAAACACCATATATTTT. The encoded protein is CASSIDPGNTIYF.

The rearrangement links TRBV6-1 to TRBJ1-2; D is undetermined. Germline V CDR1 and CDR2: MNHNS, SASEGT. The CDR3 has 14 amino acids. Trimming stripped 3 bases from V and 6 bases from J, with 14 bases between. The CDR3 protein is CASSDLRHTHGYTF. CDR3 coding DNA: TGTGCCAGCAGTGACCTCCGCCACACACATGGCTACACCTTC.

This clone turned up a few times. This rearrangement joins TRBV7-3 to TRBJ2-1, with TRBD1 identical over 9 bases. With V trimmed by 5 bases and J by 7 bases, 9 bases remained unmatched. The CDR3 covers 15 residues. CDR1 is SGHTA and CDR2 is FQGTGA in the germline V gene. This CDR3 reads CASSVMGQGPNEQFF. The CDR3 region has the DNA TGTGCCAGCAGCGTAATGGGACAGGGCCCGAATGAGCAGTTCTTC.

The table lists this clone with a few counts. The chain uses TRBV9 and TRBJ2-5; 7 positions agree with TRBD2. Unmatched junction bases numbered 3, after V lost 0 bases and J lost 4 bases. The CDR3 extends over 14 amino acids. Germline V lookup: CDR1 SGDLS, CDR2 YYNGEE. The CDR3 region has the DNA TGTGCCAGCAGCGTAGACGGGGGGAGAGAGACCCAGTACTTC. This encodes CASSVDGGRETQYF. Drawing the rest from reference TRBV9 and TRBJ2-5, the complete variable domain is DSGVTQTPKHLITATGQRVTLRCSPRSGDLSVYWYQQSLDQGLQFLIQYYNGEERAKGNILERFSAQQFPDLHSELNLSSLELGDSALYFCASSVDGGRETQYFGPGTRLLVL.

This clone was observed once. The rearrangement links TRBV7-9 to TRBJ1-2; the D is unclear. V lost 1 base and J lost 5, with 8 bases in between. The germline V gene has CDR1 SEHNR and CDR2 FQNEAQ (reference sequence). The length of the CDR3 is 13 residues. This CDR3 is CASSLGDRYGYTF. For the CDR3, the DNA is TGTGCCAGCAGCTTAGGGGATCGGTATGGCTACACCTTC. The full variable domain, completed using reference TRBV7-9 and TRBJ1-2, is DTGVSQNPRHKITKRGQNVTFRCDPISEHNRLYWYRQTLGQGPEFLTYFQNEAQLEKSRLLSDRFSAERPKGSFSTLEIQRTEQGDSAMYLCASSLGDRYGYTFGSGTRLTVV.

The gene calls are TRBV7-9 and TRBJ1-5; D is possibly TRBD1 (5 bases). Germline-derived CDR1 and CDR2 are SEHNR and FQNEAQ (reference sequence). Trimming removed 1 base from V and 4 bases from J, with 14 bases in between. The CDR3 consists of 16 residues. CDR3 nucleotide sequence: TGTGCCAGCAGCTTAGATCGAGCAGGGTGGAATCAGCCCCAGCATTTT. This codes for CASSLDRAGWNQPQHF.

DNA for the CDR3: TGTGCCAGCAGTTACTCGATCCGGGATAGTAATTGCGAGCAGTACTTC. It translates to CASSYSIRDSNCEQYF. The chain carries TRBV6-5 and TRBJ2-7; perhaps TRBD2 as D (5 bases). Germline assignment: CDR1 MNHEY and CDR2 SVGAGI. Trimming shortened V by 0 bases and J by 6 bases, and 18 bases separated the two germline ends. The CDR3 sequence is 16 residues long.

The table lists this clone with a count of one. The chain links TRBV19 to TRBJ2-5; 7 positions agree with TRBD1. The tail of the sequence fits TRBJ2-7 better, so the J call may be wrong. CDR3 length: 15 residues. Germline CDR1 LNHDA, CDR2 SQIVND (reference sequence). CDR3 nucleotide sequence: TGTGCCAGTAGCGACCGGGACAGATCCTCCTACGAGCAGTACTTC. Protein: CASSDRDRSSYEQYF.

V usage is TRBV5-6 and J usage is TRBJ1-2, with 11 bases lining up with TRBD1. The CDR3 is 14 residues long. Per the germline V gene, CDR1 is SGHDT and CDR2 is YYEEEE. J gave up 8 bases and V 4 bases, and 7 bases lay outside the gene matches. The DNA for the CDR3 is TGTGCCAGCAGCATCCCGGGACAGGGGGTCGGCTACACCTTC. Encoded protein: CASSIPGQGVGYTF.

V and J are TRBV27 and TRBJ2-1; 7 nucleotides line up with TRBD2. The V and J ends lost 5 bases and 9 bases, in that order; junction bases with no gene match: 13. CDR1 and CDR2 (germline): MNHEY, SMNVEV (reference sequence). The CDR3 is 15 residues long. Here the CDR3 reads CASSEKAGVEGEQFF. In DNA, the CDR3 is TGTGCCAGCAGTGAAAAGGCGGGAGTTGAAGGTGAGCAGTTCTTC.

The chain joins TRBV4-3 to TRBJ1-2; D not resolved. The germline V gene encodes CDR1 LGHNA and CDR2 YSLEER. There are 13 residues in the CDR3. V lost 0 bases, J lost 2 bases, and 4 bases lay in between. CDR3 protein: CASSQEQNYGYTF. The DNA for the CDR3 is TGCGCCAGCAGCCAAGAACAGAACTATGGCTACACCTTC.

The sample holds many counts of this clone. The chain recombines TRBV19 with TRBJ2-1, with a tentative D call TRBD2 (7 bases). The CDR3 covers 14 residues. Germline V gives CDR1 LNHDA, CDR2 SQIVND (reference sequence). The ends were cut back, 10 bases at V and 8 bases at J, with 21 bases in the middle. The CDR3 DNA reads TGTGCCACCCGTCGGGGGGCGAGTTACCATGAGCAGTTCTTC. Translation gives CATRRGASYHEQFF.

This chain uses TRBV5-6 with TRBJ2-5; 12 positions agree with TRBD1. V lost 0 bases to trimming and J lost 6 bases; unmatched junction nucleotides: 6. The CDR3 covers 16 residues. Germline V CDR1 and CDR2: SGHDT, YYEEEE. The CDR3 DNA sequence: TGTGCCAGCAGCTTGGGGGGACAGGGGGCGTCGAAGACCCAGTACTTC. Amino acid sequence: CASSLGGQGASKTQYF. The full variable domain, in which reference TRBV5-6 and TRBJ2-5 provide the parts outside the CDR3, is DAGVTQSPTHLIKTRGQQVTLRCSPKSGHDTVSWYQQALGQGPQFIFQYYEEEERQRGNFPDRFSGHQFPNYSSELNVNALLLGDSALYLCASSLGGQGASKTQYFGPGTRLLVL.

V gene TRBV5-1 combines with J gene TRBJ2-3; D not resolved. V gave up 4 bases and J gave up 3 bases, with 15 bases separating them. Germline V lookup: CDR1 SGHRS, CDR2 YFSETQ. The CDR3 totals 15 residues. The CDR3 loop reads CASSPPSGNTDTQYF. CDR3 in DNA: TGCGCCAGCAGCCCCCCTAGTGGGAATACAGATACGCAGTATTTT.

This CDR3 reads CASTPMNSNRVSPFF. The DNA of the CDR3 is TGTGCCAGCACCCCAATGAACTCTAACAGGGTTTCACCGTTCTTC. This chain uses TRBV5-8 with TRBJ2-1; D perhaps matches TRBD1 (6 bases). The CDR3 runs to 15 residues. With 6 bases removed from V and 15 bases from J, the gap between germline ends came to 28 bases. CDR1 SGHTS and CDR2 YDEGEE come from the germline V gene. Variable domain in full (rest from reference TRBV5-8 and TRBJ2-1): EAGVTQSPTHLIKTRGQQATLRCSPISGHTSVYWYQQALGLGLQFLLWYDEGEERNRGNFPPRFSGRQFPNYSSELNVNALELEDSALYLCASTPMNSNRVSPFFGPGTRLTVL.

The genes are TRBV5-1 and TRBJ2-5; 8 bases are a match to TRBD2. V lost 2 bases and J lost 5; bases outside the gene matches: 5. The length of the CDR3 is 14 residues. Germline CDR1 is SGHRS and CDR2 is YFSETQ. The CDR3 bases are TGCGCCAGCAGCTTTAATAGCGGGAAGGAGACCCAGTACTTC. It codes for CASSFNSGKETQYF.

The chain joins TRBV11-2 to TRBJ2-2, with 10 bases identical to TRBD1. Germline trimming cut 4 bases from V and 7 bases from J; bases unmatched to any gene: 6. The CDR3 runs to 15 residues. The V gene's germline CDR1 is SGHAT and CDR2 FQNNGV. The CDR3 DNA reads TGTGCCAGCAGCTCAAGACAGGGGGCAGGCGGGGAGCTGTTTTTT. This sequence encodes CASSSRQGAGGELFF. Variable domain in full (rest from reference TRBV11-2 and TRBJ2-2): EAGVAQSPRYKIIEKRQSVAFWCNPISGHATLYWYQQILGQGPKLLIQFQNNGVVDDSQLPKDRFSAERLKGVDSTLKIQPAKLEDSAVYLCASSSRQGAGGELFFGEGSRLTVL.

This clone was seen only once. CDR3 sequence: CASSLGDSSWETQYF. CDR3 DNA sequence: TGCGCCAGCAGCTTGGGGGACAGCAGCTGGGAGACCCAGTACTTC. This chain links TRBV5-1 with TRBJ2-5, with TRBD1 matching 7 bases. The V gene end was trimmed by 0 bases and the J gene end by 5 bases; junction bases not matched to a gene: 7. Germline CDR1 reads SGHRS; CDR2 reads YFSETQ. The CDR3 consists of 15 residues.

There are a few counts of this clone. This rearrangement joins TRBV5-1 to TRBJ1-6; TRBD1 matches at 9 bases. The CDR3 length is 14 residues. CDR1 SGHRS and CDR2 YFSETQ come from the germline V gene. Trimming removed 4 bases from V and 7 bases from J; junction bases left unmatched: 3. The CDR3 reads CASSLQGANSPLHF. The DNA of the CDR3 is TGCGCCAGCAGCCTACAGGGGGCCAATTCACCCCTCCACTTT.

The CDR3 DNA sequence: TGTGCCAGCAGCTTGTCAACCGGGACAGGGTCCTACGAGCAGTACTTC. It translates to CASSLSTGTGSYEQYF. This chain links TRBV7-6 with TRBJ2-7; TRBD1 matches at 9 bases. This CDR3 is built from 16 residues. V was clipped by 3 bases and J by 1 base; unmatched bases: 7. Germline values: CDR1 SGHVS, CDR2 FNYEAQ.

This sequence joins TRBV19 and TRBJ1-5, with 8 bases identical to TRBD1. The CDR3 sequence is 18 residues long. CDR1 and CDR2 (germline): LNHDA, SQIVND (reference sequence). V gave up 4 bases and J gave up 1 base; unmatched junction bases: 12. Written as DNA, the CDR3 is TGTGCCAGTAGTACCCGGACAGGGACCCTGGGGAGCAATCAGCCCCAGCATTTT. It codes for CASSTRTGTLGSNQPQHF.

This chain connects TRBV12-5 to TRBJ2-3, with a weak D call TRBD2 (5 bases). Germline CDR1 reads LGHNT; CDR2 reads FRNRAP. CDR3 size: 18 residues. V lost 0 bases and J lost 0, with 16 bases in between. The CDR3 loop reads CASGLVVDGRGSTDTQYF. The CDR3 nucleotides read TGTGCTAGTGGTTTGGTCGTAGACGGACGCGGGAGCACAGATACGCAGTATTTT.